The following is a TCR beta chain sequence with its context. It has no known antigen specificity. Base qualities were left out, and no much larger clone turns up one base away. Trimming accounts for 4 bases at V and 0 bases at J, while the number of junction bases matched to no gene is 12. The germline V gene specifies MNHEY as CDR1 and SVGEGT as CDR2. Inclusive of the bounding cysteine and phenylalanine, the CDR3 is 19 residues long. Kept here is only the CDR3 DNA, which spans 57 bases and is read in frame from base 1. The data originate from a study of patients and donors after allogeneic stem cell transplantation (dated by TCRdb to 2020 to 2022). The library was built by means of RT-PCR. Sequencing was carried out with a NextSeq 550. TCRdb trimmed public reads at Q25 via fastp, called clones via MiXCR and kept in-frame beta chains. Duplicate CDR3 protein sequences are folded into a single record with the most common DNA and genes. This sample holds about 960,000 distinct CDR3 sequences; roughly 18% were observed only once. The ten biggest clones cover around 6% of the sample.

The TCR sequence derives from a human donor who was either an allogeneic HSCT recipient or a stem cell or donor lymphocyte infusion donor (not recorded which). It is not recorded whose cells these are; they may come from a transplant donor. The specimen was blood, either unsorted or a sorted T cell fraction (not recorded which). The rearrangement combines TRBV6-2 or TRBV6-3 with TRBJ2-7; a stretch of 13 junction bases matches TRBD2. The CDR3 has the sequence CASSSWTSGGVSYSYEQYF. The DNA is as follows: TGTGCCAGCAGTTCCTGGACTAGCGGGGGCGTATCCTACTCCTACGAGCAGTACTTC.